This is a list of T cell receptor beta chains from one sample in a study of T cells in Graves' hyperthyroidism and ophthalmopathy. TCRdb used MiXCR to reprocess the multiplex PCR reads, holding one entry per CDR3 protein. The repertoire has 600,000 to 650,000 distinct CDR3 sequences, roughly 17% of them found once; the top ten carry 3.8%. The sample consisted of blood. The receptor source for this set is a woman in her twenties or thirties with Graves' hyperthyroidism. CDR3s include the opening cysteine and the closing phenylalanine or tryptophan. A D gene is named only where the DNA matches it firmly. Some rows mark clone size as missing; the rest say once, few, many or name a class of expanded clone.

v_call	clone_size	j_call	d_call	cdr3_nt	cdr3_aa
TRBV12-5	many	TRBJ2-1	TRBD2	TGTGCTAGTGGTTTGTCGGGCGGGTATGCTAGCGGGTACAATGAGCAGTTCTTC	CASGLSGGYASGYNEQFF
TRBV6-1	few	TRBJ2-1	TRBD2	TGTGCCAGCACCGGACTAGCGGGAGGCTCCTACAATGAGCAGTTCTTC	CASTGLAGGSYNEQFF
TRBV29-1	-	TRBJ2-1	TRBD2	TGCAGCGTAGGCGGGAGAACCAATGAGCAGTTCTTC	CSVGGRTNEQFF
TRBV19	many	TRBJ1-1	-	TGTGCCAGTAGTATGAAGGGTATGAACACTGAAGCTTTCTTT	CASSMKGMNTEAFF
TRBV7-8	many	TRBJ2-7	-	TGTGCCAGCAGCTCCCATGGTAGCGAGCAGTACTTC	CASSSHGSEQYF
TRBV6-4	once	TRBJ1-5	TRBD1	TGTGCCAGCAGTTGCCGGACAGGGAGCAATCAGCCCCAGCATTTT	CASSCRTGSNQPQHF
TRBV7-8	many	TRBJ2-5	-	TGTGCCAGCAGCCACCGGGATACGGGAGAGACCCAGTACTTC	CASSHRDTGETQYF
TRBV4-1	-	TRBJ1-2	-	TGCGCCAGCAGCCCAATGCAGGGGTTTACTGGCTACACCTTC	CASSPMQGFTGYTF
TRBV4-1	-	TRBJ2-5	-	TGCGCCAGCAGCCAAGAGGGCCTCCGGCAAGAGACCCAGTACTTC	CASSQEGLRQETQYF
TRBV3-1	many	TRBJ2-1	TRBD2	TGTGCCAGCAGCCACCTACCAGGACTAGCGGGAGTAAGTGAGCAGTTCTTC	CASSHLPGLAGVSEQFF
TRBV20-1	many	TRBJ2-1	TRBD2	TGCAGCTTCGGGACTAGCGGATACAATGAGCAGTTCTTC	CSFGTSGYNEQFF
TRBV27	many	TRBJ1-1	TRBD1	TGTGCCAGCAGTCCAAGGACAGGATTAGGCTCTAGTGAAGCTTTCTTT	CASSPRTGLGSSEAFF
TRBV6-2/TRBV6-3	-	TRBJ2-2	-	TGTGCCAGCAGTCCTACCCCGGTGCAGCTCACCGGGGAGCTGTTTTTT	CASSPTPVQLTGELFF
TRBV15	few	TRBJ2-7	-	TGTGCCACCAGCGGGCGGACATTTCGAGAGCAGTACTTC	CATSGRTFREQYF
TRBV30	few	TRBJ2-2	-	TGTGCCTGGAGTGATAGCGCCGGGGAGCTGTTTTTT	CAWSDSAGELFF
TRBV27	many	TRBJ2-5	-	TGTGCCAGCAGTAGGCAGGGGACGGAGACCCAGTACTTC	CASSRQGTETQYF
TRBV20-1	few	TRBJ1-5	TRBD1	TGCAGTGCTAGTCCGGGACAGGCACTGTATAGCAATCAGCCCCAGCATTTT	CSASPGQALYSNQPQHF
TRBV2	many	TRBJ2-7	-	TGTGCCAGCAGTGAAACCCGATTCTACGAGCAGTACTTC	CASSETRFYEQYF
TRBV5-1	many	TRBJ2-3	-	TGCGCCAGCAGCCTCCGGGACGGAAGCACAGATACGCAGTATTTT	CASSLRDGSTDTQYF
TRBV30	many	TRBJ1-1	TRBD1	TGTGCCTGGGGACAGGGGGGGACTGAAGCTTTCTTT	CAWGQGGTEAFF
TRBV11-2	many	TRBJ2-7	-	TGTGCCAGCAGGACCCTTCGGTCCTACGAGCAGTACTTC	CASRTLRSYEQYF
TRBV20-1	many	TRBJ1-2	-	TGCAGTGCTAGAGCCTCTTTCACGTGGAGTGGCTACACCTTC	CSARASFTWSGYTF
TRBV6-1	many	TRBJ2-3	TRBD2	TGTGCCAGCAGACTAGCGGGAGGGGCATTCACAGATACGCAGTATTTT	CASRLAGGAFTDTQYF
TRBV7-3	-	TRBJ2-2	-	TGTGCCAGCAGCTTAAAACGAATCCCTGGACGGATAACCGGGGAGCTGTTTTTT	CASSLKRIPGRITGELFF
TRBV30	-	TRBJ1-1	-	TGTGCCTGGAGTGTAGGGGGAGGCACTGAAGCTTTCTTT	CAWSVGGGTEAFF
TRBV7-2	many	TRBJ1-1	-	TGTGCCAGCACCAAGGGAGGGATTATGAACACTGAAGCTTTCTTT	CASTKGGIMNTEAFF
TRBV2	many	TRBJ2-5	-	TGTGCCAGCAGTGAGGGGTCGATCGGGGGATGGGAGACCCAGTACTTC	CASSEGSIGGWETQYF
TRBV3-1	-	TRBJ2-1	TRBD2	TGTGCCAGCAGCCAAGAAAGGAGCGGGAGTATTAGGAATGAGCAGTTCTTC	CASSQERSGSIRNEQFF
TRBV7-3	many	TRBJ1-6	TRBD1	TGTGCCAGCAGCGCCGACAGGGGTCCAAATTCACCCCTCCACTTT	CASSADRGPNSPLHF
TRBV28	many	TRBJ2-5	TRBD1	TGTGCCAGCAGCCACCACCGAACAGGGGGAGGAGAGACCCAGTACTTC	CASSHHRTGGGETQYF
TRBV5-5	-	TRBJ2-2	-	TGTGCCAGCAGCAAAGGAGGCCTGACAGTGGGCACCGGGGAGCTGTTTTTT	CASSKGGLTVGTGELFF
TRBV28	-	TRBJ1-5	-	TGTGCCAGCAGTTTATTCGTGCAGAGGGGTCAGCCCCAGCATTTT	CASSLFVQRGQPQHF
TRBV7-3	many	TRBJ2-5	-	TGTGCCAGCAGCTTATTGGGGTCGGAGACCCAGTACTTC	CASSLLGSETQYF
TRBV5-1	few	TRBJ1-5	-	TGCGCCAGCAGCTTGGGGACAGAGGATTTTAGCAATCAGCCCCAGCATTTT	CASSLGTEDFSNQPQHF
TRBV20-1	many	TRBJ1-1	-	TGCAGTGCTAGAGAGAGGGGGTTTACTGAAGCTTTCTTT	CSARERGFTEAFF
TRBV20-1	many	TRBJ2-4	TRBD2	TGCAGTGCTAGGGGACTAGCGGGAGGAGGGTCGATAACCAAAAACATTCAGTACTTC	CSARGLAGGGSITKNIQYF
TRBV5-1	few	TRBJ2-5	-	TGCGCCAGCAGCCTACCTGCCCCACAAGAGACCCAGTACTTC	CASSLPAPQETQYF
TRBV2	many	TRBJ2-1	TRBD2	TGTGCCAGCAGTGAAACGGCTAGCGGCTACTCCTACAATGAGCAGTTCTTC	CASSETASGYSYNEQFF
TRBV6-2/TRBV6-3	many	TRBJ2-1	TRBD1	TGTGCCAGCAGCCCGGACAGGGTTGGCAATGAGCAGTTCTTC	CASSPDRVGNEQFF
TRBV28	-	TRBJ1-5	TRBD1	TGTGCCAGCAGACTCGGGACAGGGGGGATCCGGGATCAGCCCCAGCATTTT	CASRLGTGGIRDQPQHF
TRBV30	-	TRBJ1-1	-	TGTGCCTGGAGTGTAGGAGCTGAAGCTTTCTTT	CAWSVGAEAFF
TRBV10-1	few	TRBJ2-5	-	TGCGCCAGCAGTGAAGGGAATTTGGTCGGGACCCAGTACTTC	CASSEGNLVGTQYF
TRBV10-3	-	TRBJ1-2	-	TGTGCCATCAAGGACCGCTATGGCTACACCTTC	CAIKDRYGYTF
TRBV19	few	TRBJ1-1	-	TGTGCCACCTGGGAGAACACTGAAGCTTTCTTT	CATWENTEAFF
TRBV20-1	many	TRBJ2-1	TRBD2	TGCAGTGCTAGCTCCGGGAGGGCCTTGAACAATGAGCAGTTCTTC	CSASSGRALNNEQFF
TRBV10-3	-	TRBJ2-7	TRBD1	TGTGCCATCAGTTTGGACAGGGGACACGAGCAGTACTTC	CAISLDRGHEQYF
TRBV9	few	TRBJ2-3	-	TGTGCCAGCACCCCAGGCCGGGGGGCTTACACAGATACGCAGTATTTT	CASTPGRGAYTDTQYF
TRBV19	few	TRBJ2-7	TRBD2	TGTGCCAGTAGCCTACTAGCGGACTCCTACGAGCAGTACTTC	CASSLLADSYEQYF
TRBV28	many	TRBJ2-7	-	TGTGCCAGCAGAAGTAGGGCCTACGAGCAGTACTTC	CASRSRAYEQYF
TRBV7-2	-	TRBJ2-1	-	TGTGCCAGCAGCTTAGACGCAGGGGAAACCTACAATGAGCAGTTCTTC	CASSLDAGETYNEQFF
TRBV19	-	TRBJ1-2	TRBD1	TGTGCCAGTAGTACCCCAGACGGGACAGAGTTACATGGCTACACCTTC	CASSTPDGTELHGYTF
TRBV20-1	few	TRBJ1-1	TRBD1	TGCAGTGCTAGAGTTAATTCGGGACAGAACTTTGAAGCTTTCTTT	CSARVNSGQNFEAFF